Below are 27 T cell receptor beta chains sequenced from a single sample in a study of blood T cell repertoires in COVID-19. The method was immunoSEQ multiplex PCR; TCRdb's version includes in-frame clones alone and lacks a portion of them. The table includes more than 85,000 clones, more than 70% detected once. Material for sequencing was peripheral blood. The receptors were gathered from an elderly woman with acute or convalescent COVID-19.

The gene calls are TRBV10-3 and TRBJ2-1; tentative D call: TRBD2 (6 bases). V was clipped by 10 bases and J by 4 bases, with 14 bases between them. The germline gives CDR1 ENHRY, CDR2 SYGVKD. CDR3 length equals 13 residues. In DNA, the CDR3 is TGTGCCACCCAGCAGACTAGTTACAATGAGCAGTTCTTC. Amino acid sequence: CATQQTSYNEQFF.

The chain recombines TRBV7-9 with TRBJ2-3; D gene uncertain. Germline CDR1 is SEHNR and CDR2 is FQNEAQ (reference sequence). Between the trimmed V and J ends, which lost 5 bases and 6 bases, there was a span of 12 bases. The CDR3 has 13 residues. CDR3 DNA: TGTGCCAGCAGCGCCTTAGATTTGGATACGCAGTATTTT. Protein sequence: CASSALDLDTQYF.

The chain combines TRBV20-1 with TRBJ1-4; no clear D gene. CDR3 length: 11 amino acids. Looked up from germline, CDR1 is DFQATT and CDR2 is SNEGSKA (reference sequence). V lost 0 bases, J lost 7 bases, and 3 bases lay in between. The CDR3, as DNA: TGCAGTGCTAGAGAGCGTGAAAAACTGTTTTTT. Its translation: CSAREREKLFF.

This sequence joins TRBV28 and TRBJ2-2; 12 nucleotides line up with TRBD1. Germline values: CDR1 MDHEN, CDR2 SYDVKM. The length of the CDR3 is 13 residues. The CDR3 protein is CAGQGANTGELFF. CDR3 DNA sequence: TGTGCGGGACAGGGGGCTAACACCGGGGAGCTGTTTTTT.

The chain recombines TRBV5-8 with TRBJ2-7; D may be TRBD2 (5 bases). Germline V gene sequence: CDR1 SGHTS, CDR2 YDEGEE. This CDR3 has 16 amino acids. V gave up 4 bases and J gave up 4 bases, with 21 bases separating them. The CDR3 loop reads CASSPGGLGNFYEQYF. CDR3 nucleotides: TGTGCCAGCAGCCCGGGCGGGCTTGGAAACTTTTACGAGCAGTACTTC.

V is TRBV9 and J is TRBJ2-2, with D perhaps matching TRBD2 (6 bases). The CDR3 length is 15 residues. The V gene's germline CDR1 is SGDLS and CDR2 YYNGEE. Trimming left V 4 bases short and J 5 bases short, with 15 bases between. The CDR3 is CASSLDMAGTGELFF. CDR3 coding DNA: TGTGCCAGCAGCCTAGACATGGCGGGGACCGGGGAGCTGTTTTTT.

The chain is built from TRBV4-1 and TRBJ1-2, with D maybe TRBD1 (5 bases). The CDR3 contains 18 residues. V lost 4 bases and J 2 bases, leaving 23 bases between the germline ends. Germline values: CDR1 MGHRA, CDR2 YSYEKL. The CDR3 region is CASSPYLSGGRGNYGYTF. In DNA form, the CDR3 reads TGCGCCAGCAGCCCATACCTCAGCGGGGGTAGGGGAAACTATGGCTACACCTTC.

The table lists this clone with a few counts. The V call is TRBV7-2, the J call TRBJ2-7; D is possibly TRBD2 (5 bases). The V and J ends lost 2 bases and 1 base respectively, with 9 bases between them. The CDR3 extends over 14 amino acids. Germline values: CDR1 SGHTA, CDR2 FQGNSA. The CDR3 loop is CASSLMRESYEQYF. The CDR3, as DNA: TGTGCCAGCAGCTTAATGAGGGAGTCCTACGAGCAGTACTTC.

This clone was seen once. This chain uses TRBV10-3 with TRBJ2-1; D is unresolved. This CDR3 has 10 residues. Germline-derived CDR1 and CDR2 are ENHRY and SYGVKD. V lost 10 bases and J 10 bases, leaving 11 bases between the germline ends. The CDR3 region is CATARYEQFF. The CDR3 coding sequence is TGTGCCACCGCCCGCTACGAGCAGTTCTTC.

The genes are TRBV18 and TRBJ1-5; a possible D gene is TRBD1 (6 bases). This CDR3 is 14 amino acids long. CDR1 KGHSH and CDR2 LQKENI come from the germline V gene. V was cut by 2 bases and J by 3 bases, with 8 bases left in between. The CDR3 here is CASSPGQPNQPQHF. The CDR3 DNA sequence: TGTGCCAGCTCACCAGGACAGCCCAATCAGCCCCAGCATTTT.

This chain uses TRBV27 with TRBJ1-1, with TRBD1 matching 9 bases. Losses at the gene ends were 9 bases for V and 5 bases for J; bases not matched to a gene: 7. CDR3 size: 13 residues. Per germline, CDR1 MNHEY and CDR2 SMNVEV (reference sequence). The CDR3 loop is CASGDGQGTEAFF. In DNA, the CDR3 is TGTGCCAGTGGTGACGGACAGGGGACTGAAGCTTTCTTT.

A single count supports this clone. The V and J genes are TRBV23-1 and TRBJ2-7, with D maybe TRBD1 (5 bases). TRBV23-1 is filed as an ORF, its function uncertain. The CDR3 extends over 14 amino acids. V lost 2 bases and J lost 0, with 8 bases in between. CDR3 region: CASSQHRSSYEQYF. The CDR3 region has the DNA TGCGCCAGCAGTCAACACAGGAGCTCCTACGAGCAGTACTTC.

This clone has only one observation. CDR3 bases: TGTGCCAGCAGCGTGGGACAGGACAACTACGAGCAGTACTTC. Encoded protein: CASSVGQDNYEQYF. The chain is built from TRBV9 and TRBJ2-7; 8 bases are shared with TRBD1. CDR1 is SGDLS and CDR2 is YYNGEE in the germline V gene. This CDR3 region has 14 residues. The V gene end was trimmed by 2 bases and the J gene end by 3 bases; junction bases not matched to a gene: 4.

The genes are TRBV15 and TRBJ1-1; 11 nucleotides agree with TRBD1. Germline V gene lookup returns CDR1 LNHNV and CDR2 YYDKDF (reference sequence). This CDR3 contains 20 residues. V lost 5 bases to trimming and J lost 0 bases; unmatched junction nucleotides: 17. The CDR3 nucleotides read TGTGCCACCAGCGAACGGACAGGGGGCCATAATTCTCCGATGAACACTGAAGCTTTCTTT. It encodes CATSERTGGHNSPMNTEAFF.

In nucleotides, the CDR3 is TGTGCCAGCAGTTTGCGAAGGGGCGCTTACAATGAGCAGTTCTTC. Its protein is CASSLRRGAYNEQFF. The V gene is TRBV28, the J gene TRBJ2-1, with TRBD1 as a possible D gene (5 bases). Trimming cost V 3 bases and J 4 bases, with 13 bases left between them. The CDR3 runs 15 residues. CDR1 is MDHEN and CDR2 is SYDVKM in the germline V gene.

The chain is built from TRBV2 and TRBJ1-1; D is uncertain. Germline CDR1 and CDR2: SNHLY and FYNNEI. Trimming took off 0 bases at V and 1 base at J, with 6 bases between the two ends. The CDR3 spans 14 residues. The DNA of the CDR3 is TGTGCCAGCAGTGAAGCTGCAGGGAACACTGAAGCTTTCTTT. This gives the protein CASSEAAGNTEAFF.

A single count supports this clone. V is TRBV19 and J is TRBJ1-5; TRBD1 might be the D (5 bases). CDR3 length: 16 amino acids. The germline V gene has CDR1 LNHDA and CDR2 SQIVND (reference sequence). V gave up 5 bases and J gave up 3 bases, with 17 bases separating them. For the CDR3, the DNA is TGTGCCAGTAGTGCCCGGGTCCGACAGCACAATCAGCCCCAGCATTTT. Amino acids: CASSARVRQHNQPQHF.

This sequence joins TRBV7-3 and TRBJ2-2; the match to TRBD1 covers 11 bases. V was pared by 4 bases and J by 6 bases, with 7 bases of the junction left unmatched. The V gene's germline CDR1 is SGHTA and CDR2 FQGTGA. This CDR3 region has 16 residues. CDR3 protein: CASSSGTGGLAGELFF. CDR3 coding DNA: TGTGCCAGCAGCTCGGGGACAGGGGGTCTAGCCGGGGAGCTGTTTTTT.

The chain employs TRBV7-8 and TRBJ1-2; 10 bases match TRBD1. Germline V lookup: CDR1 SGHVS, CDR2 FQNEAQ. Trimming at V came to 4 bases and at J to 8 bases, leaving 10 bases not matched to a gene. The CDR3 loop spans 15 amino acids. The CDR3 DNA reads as TGTGCCAGCAGCTCAACCGGGACAGGGGTGTACGGCTACACCTTC. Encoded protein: CASSSTGTGVYGYTF.

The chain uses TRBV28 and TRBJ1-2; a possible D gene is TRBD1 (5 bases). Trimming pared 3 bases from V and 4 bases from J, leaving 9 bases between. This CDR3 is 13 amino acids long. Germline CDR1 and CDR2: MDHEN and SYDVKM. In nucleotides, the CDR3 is TGTGCCAGCAGTTTTGCCGACAGCTATGGCTACACCTTC. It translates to CASSFADSYGYTF.

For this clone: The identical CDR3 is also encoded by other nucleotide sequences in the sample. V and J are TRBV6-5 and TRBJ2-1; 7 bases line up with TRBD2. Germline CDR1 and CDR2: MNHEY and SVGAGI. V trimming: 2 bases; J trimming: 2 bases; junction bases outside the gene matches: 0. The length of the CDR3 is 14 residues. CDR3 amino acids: CASSYGLAYNEQFF. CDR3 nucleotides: TGTGCCAGCAGTTACGGACTAGCCTACAATGAGCAGTTCTTC.

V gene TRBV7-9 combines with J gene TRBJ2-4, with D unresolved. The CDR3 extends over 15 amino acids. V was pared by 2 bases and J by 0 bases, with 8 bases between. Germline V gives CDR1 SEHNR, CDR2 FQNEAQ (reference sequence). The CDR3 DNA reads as TGTGCCAGCAGCTTACCTTTGTTAGCCAAAAACATTCAGTACTTC. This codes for CASSLPLLAKNIQYF.

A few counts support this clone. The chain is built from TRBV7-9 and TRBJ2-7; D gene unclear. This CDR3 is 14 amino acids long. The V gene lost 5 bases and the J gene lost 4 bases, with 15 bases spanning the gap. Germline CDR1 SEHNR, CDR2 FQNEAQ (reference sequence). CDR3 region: CASSISGSSYEQYF. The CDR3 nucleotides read TGTGCCAGCAGCATATCCGGGTCCTCGTACGAGCAGTACTTC.

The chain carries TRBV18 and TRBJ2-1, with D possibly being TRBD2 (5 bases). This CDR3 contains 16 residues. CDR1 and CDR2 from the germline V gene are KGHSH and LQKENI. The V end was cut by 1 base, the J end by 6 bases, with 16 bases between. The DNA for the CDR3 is TGTGCCAGCTCACCACGTGGAGTAGCGTTCGGCAATGAGCAGTTCTTC. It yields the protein CASSPRGVAFGNEQFF.

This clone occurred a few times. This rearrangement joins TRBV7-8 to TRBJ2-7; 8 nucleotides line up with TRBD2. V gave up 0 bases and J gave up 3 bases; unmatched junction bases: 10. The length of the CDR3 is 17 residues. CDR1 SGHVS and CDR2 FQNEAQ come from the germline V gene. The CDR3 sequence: CASSLALASGPYYEQYF. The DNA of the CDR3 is TGTGCCAGCAGCTTAGCGTTGGCTAGCGGGCCATACTACGAGCAGTACTTC.

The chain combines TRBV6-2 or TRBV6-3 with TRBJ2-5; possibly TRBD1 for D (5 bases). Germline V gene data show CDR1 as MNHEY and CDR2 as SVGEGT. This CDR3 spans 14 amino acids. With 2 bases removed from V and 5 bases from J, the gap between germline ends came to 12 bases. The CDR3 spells CASSYLGLGETQYF. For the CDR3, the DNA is TGTGCCAGCAGTTACCTGGGGCTCGGGGAGACCCAGTACTTC.

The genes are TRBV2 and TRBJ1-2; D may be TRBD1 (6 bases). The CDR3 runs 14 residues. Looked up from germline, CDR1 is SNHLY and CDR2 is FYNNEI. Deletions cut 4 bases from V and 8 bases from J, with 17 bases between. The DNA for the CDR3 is TGTGCCAGCAGTGTGGGGGGGGCATCGTTCGGCTACACCTTC. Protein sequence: CASSVGGASFGYTF.